The next 19 T cell receptor beta chains were all read from a single sample in a study of blood T cell repertoires in COVID-19. Method: immunoSEQ multiplex PCR; TCRdb's copy keeps in-frame clones and lacks some. The data show tens of thousands of clones, with roughly nine tenths seen just once and about 1.5% held by the top ten. The sequenced sample consisted of peripheral blood. Receptor source: a man aged 55 to 69 with acute or convalescent COVID-19.

V gene TRBV6-5 combines with J gene TRBJ1-6; D uncertain. The germline V gene has CDR1 MNHEY and CDR2 SVGAGI. Trimming removed 7 bases at V and 8 bases at J, with 15 bases between. The CDR3 spans 14 residues. The CDR3 DNA reads TGTGCCAGCACTCTGGGCGGGTGGGATTCACCCCTCCACTTT. As protein: CASTLGGWDSPLHF.

Turning to this clone: One end of the junction fails to match germline, which may point to a read error. J is TRBJ2-1 and V is TRBV5-4; no clear D gene. The CDR3 runs to 12 residues. Germline CDR1 and CDR2: SGHNT and YYREEE (reference sequence). CDR3 in amino acids: CASSLSSNEQFF. The CDR3, as DNA: TGTGCCAGCAGCTTGTCCTCCAATGAGCAGTTCTTC.

The chain links TRBV6-6 to TRBJ1-1; a possible D gene is TRBD1 (5 bases). Per germline, CDR1 MNHNY and CDR2 SVGAGI (reference sequence). With 6 bases removed from V and 1 base from J, the gap between germline ends came to 12 bases. This CDR3 is 14 amino acids long. CDR3 bases: TGTGCCAGCAGATGGGGACTGACGAACACTGAAGCTTTCTTT. Its translation: CASRWGLTNTEAFF.

V gene TRBV7-2 combines with J gene TRBJ2-7; 8 bases are shared with TRBD2. Looked up from germline, CDR1 is SGHTA and CDR2 is FQGNSA. The V segment lost 7 bases and the J segment 5 bases; nucleotides outside the gene matches: 16. The CDR3 loop spans 16 amino acids. The CDR3 DNA follows: TGTGCCAGCACCACTCCGGGGGGGTCCGGGGGAAACGAGCAGTACTTC. This encodes CASTTPGGSGGNEQYF. The complete variable domain, with remaining parts taken from reference TRBV7-2 and TRBJ2-7, reads GAGVSQSPSNKVTEKGKDVELRCDPISGHTALYWYRQSLGQGLEFLIYFQGNSAPDKSGLPSDRFSAERTGGSVSTLTIQRTQQEDSAVYLCASTTPGGSGGNEQYFGPGTRLTVT.

This clone was detected only once. The CDR3 DNA follows: TGTGCCAGCAGCGTAGGGACAGGGGGGACGGCTAATGAAAAACTGTTTTTT. Protein sequence: CASSVGTGGTANEKLFF. This chain uses TRBV9 with TRBJ1-4, with 10 bases identical to TRBD1. J lost 3 bases, V lost 0 bases, and 5 bases had no gene match. Germline V gene sequence: CDR1 SGDLS, CDR2 YYNGEE. CDR3 length: 17 amino acids.

This clone appeared once. The chain uses TRBV3-1 (or the pseudogene TRBV3-2) and TRBJ2-3; tentative D call: TRBD2 (5 bases). CDR3 length: 13 amino acids. The germline CDR1 and CDR2 sequences are LGHDT and YNNKEL (reference sequence). Trimming removed 2 bases from V and 4 bases from J, with 7 bases in between. The CDR3: CASSQLGADTQYF. In nucleotides, the CDR3 is TGTGCCAGCAGCCAACTCGGGGCAGATACGCAGTATTTT.

The chain links TRBV3-1 (or the pseudogene TRBV3-2) to TRBJ1-2; 8 nucleotides agree with TRBD1. The germline CDR1 and CDR2 sequences are LGHDT and YNNKEL (reference sequence). This CDR3 region has 18 residues. V was clipped by 4 bases and J by 3 bases; unmatched bases: 16. The CDR3 sequence: CASSRRGRQGAADYGYTF. CDR3 nucleotides: TGTGCCAGCAGCCGGAGGGGAAGGCAGGGGGCGGCCGACTATGGCTACACCTTC.

The chain combines TRBV2 with TRBJ1-1; 9 positions agree with TRBD1. Trimming cost V 8 bases and J 6 bases; bases outside gene matches: 7. This CDR3 comprises 13 residues. Germline CDR1 and CDR2: SNHLY and FYNNEI. The CDR3, as DNA: TGTGCCAGCCAGGGACAGGGTCTTCCTGAAGCTTTCTTT. Translating gives CASQGQGLPEAFF.

This chain joins TRBV7-9 and TRBJ2-4; a possible D gene is TRBD2 (5 bases). This CDR3 region has 14 residues. Germline V lookup: CDR1 SEHNR, CDR2 FQNEAQ (reference sequence). The V end was cut by 6 bases, the J end by 7 bases, with 16 bases between. DNA of the CDR3: TGTGCCAGCAGTCGGACTGCACTTCCGAACATTCAGTACTTC. Amino acids: CASSRTALPNIQYF.

This clone was counted once. The chain recombines TRBV25-1 with TRBJ2-3, with D maybe TRBD2 (5 bases). The germline CDR1 and CDR2 sequences are MGHDK and SYGVNS. The CDR3 has 14 residues. V was shortened by 9 bases and J by 5 bases, with 18 bases between the two germline ends. CDR3 in amino acids: CASGNLGLGDTQYF. For the CDR3, the DNA is TGTGCCAGTGGTAATTTAGGACTTGGAGATACGCAGTATTTT.

CDR3 DNA: TGTGCCAGCGCAAATCCCGGGGGCAATCAGCCCCAGCATTTT. It encodes CASANPGGNQPQHF. This sequence joins TRBV2 and TRBJ1-5; D not certain. The CDR3 extends over 14 amino acids. Trimming removed 8 bases from V and 2 bases from J, with 13 bases in between. In germline, CDR1 is SNHLY, CDR2 FYNNEI.

The gene calls are TRBV30 and TRBJ2-7; the D is unclear. Trimming shortened V by 2 bases and J by 4 bases, and 12 bases separated the two germline ends. This CDR3 has 13 residues. CDR1 is GTSNPN and CDR2 is SVGIG in the germline V gene (reference sequence). The CDR3 DNA is TGTGCCTGGAGTTCTAGGCCCCCATACGAGCAGTACTTC. Amino acid sequence: CAWSSRPPYEQYF.

This clone appeared a single time. J is TRBJ1-1 and V is TRBV19, with a possible D match to TRBD1 (6 bases). V was trimmed by 5 bases and J by 5 bases, leaving 21 bases between them. Germline V lookup: CDR1 LNHDA, CDR2 SQIVND (reference sequence). The CDR3 covers 16 residues. This chain's CDR3 is CASSRRDLLTGTEAFF. The CDR3 nucleotides are TGTGCCAGTAGTCGCCGGGACCTTTTAACAGGGACTGAAGCTTTCTTT. Looking up the rest from reference TRBV19 and TRBJ1-1 gives the full variable domain: DGGITQSPKYLFRKEGQNVTLSCEQNLNHDAMYWYRQDPGQGLRLIYYSQIVNDFQKGDIAEGYSVSREKKESFPLTVTSAQKNPTAFYLCASSRRDLLTGTEAFFGQGTRLTVV.

As concerns this clone: Other DNA sequences in the sample encode the same CDR3. The chain recombines TRBV5-6 with TRBJ1-2, with TRBD1 matching 9 bases. Losses at the gene ends were 0 bases for V and 8 bases for J; bases not matched to a gene: 5. The CDR3 loop spans 14 amino acids. Looked up from germline, CDR1 is SGHDT and CDR2 is YYEEEE. CDR3 coding DNA: TGTGCCAGCAGCTTGGTAGGACAGGGGAGCGGCTACACCTTC. Its protein product is CASSLVGQGSGYTF.

V usage is TRBV7-9 and J usage is TRBJ1-5, with 7 bases fitting TRBD1. The CDR3 loop spans 14 amino acids. Germline CDR1 and CDR2: SEHNR and FQNEAQ (reference sequence). The junction had 4 bases not matched to a gene; V was cut back by 5 bases and J by 3 bases. The CDR3 DNA sequence: TGTGCCAGCAGCCCCGGGACAGTCAATCAGCCCCAGCATTTT. Protein product: CASSPGTVNQPQHF.

The chain couples TRBV6-6 to TRBJ2-7, with D possibly being TRBD1 (6 bases). The germline V gene has CDR1 MNHNY and CDR2 SVGAGI (reference sequence). V was clipped by 5 bases and J by 7 bases, with 9 bases between them. The CDR3 has 11 residues. The CDR3 nucleotides are TGTGCCAGCAGTCCTGACAGGGAGCAGTACTTC. Translated, it gives CASSPDREQYF.

The CDR3 DNA follows: TGTGCCAGCAGCGTAGGGTCAGGAGGAGCAGATACGCAGTATTTT. Amino acid sequence: CASSVGSGGADTQYF. The chain carries TRBV9 and TRBJ2-3, with a possible D match to TRBD2 (5 bases). The V end was cut by 0 bases, the J end by 4 bases, with 12 bases between. CDR3 length: 15 residues. Looked up from germline, CDR1 is SGDLS and CDR2 is YYNGEE.

This rearrangement joins TRBV24-1 to TRBJ1-1; TRBD1 is a possible D gene (6 bases). The V and J ends lost 7 bases and 4 bases respectively, with 6 bases between them. CDR1 is KGHDR, CDR2 SFDVKD, per germline. This CDR3 has 11 residues. The CDR3 nucleotides are TGTGCCACCAGCAGGGGCACTGAAGCTTTCTTT. It specifies CATSRGTEAFF.

The sample holds one count of this clone. This sequence joins TRBV2 and TRBJ2-7, with unresolved D. The CDR3 runs to 12 residues. CDR1 is SNHLY, CDR2 FYNNEI, per germline. With 6 bases removed from V and 0 bases from J, the gap between germline ends came to 6 bases. This chain's CDR3 is CASSFSSYEQYF. The CDR3 nucleotides read TGTGCCAGCAGCTTCAGCTCCTACGAGCAGTACTTC. Combining the CDR3 with reference TRBV2 and TRBJ2-7 gives the whole variable domain EPEVTQTPSHQVTQMGQEVILRCVPISNHLYFYWYRQILGQKVEFLVSFYNNEISEKSEIFDDQFSVERPDGSNFTLKIRSTKLEDSAMYFCASSFSSYEQYFGPGTRLTVT.